Presented here are 29 T cell receptor beta chains from one specimen sequenced in a study of T cell responses to AZD1222 COVID-19 vaccine. The protocol was immunoSEQ multiplex PCR, while the TCRdb copy is restricted to in-frame clones and leaves out a portion. The repertoire has about 200,000 clones, approximately 94% of them found once; the top ten carry around 1.5%. The sample consisted of peripheral blood, taken 28 days after the second dose of the MenACWY control vaccine. The receptors derive from an adult who received the MenACWY meningococcal vaccine as a control.

The chain uses TRBV28 and TRBJ1-1; a weak D match, TRBD1 (5 bases). CDR1 MDHEN and CDR2 SYDVKM come from the germline V gene. The V end was cut by 7 bases, the J end by 3 bases, with 21 bases between. The CDR3 consists of 16 residues. CDR3 DNA sequence: TGTGCCAGCACCTTCACTCCCGGCAGGGTAGACACTGAAGCTTTCTTT. It translates to CASTFTPGRVDTEAFF.

This chain joins TRBV7-8 and TRBJ1-5, with 10 bases identical to TRBD1. With V trimmed by 4 bases and J by 6 bases, 6 bases remained unmatched. Germline lookup yields CDR1 SGHVS and CDR2 FQNEAQ. The CDR3 runs to 15 residues. CDR3 region: CASSYGQGGFQPQHF. CDR3 sequence (DNA): TGTGCCAGCAGCTACGGACAGGGGGGATTTCAGCCCCAGCATTTT.

This clone was counted between two and nine times. The chain employs TRBV30 and TRBJ2-3, with D unresolved. With 2 bases removed from V and 4 bases from J, the gap between germline ends came to 13 bases. The V gene's germline CDR1 is GTSNPN and CDR2 SVGIG (reference sequence). The CDR3 sequence is 14 residues long. The CDR3 nucleotides are TGTGCCTGGAGTTGGGAAGGAGTGGCAGATACGCAGTATTTT. Translating it yields CAWSWEGVADTQYF.

The CDR3 is CASSLALYQETQYF. The CDR3 DNA sequence: TGTGCCAGCAGCTTGGCCCTGTACCAAGAGACCCAGTACTTC. The V gene is TRBV11-2, the J gene TRBJ2-5, with D uncertain. The V end was cut by 3 bases, the J end by 0 bases, with 8 bases between. Germline V gives CDR1 SGHAT, CDR2 FQNNGV. The CDR3 loop spans 14 amino acids.

The chain combines TRBV7-9 with TRBJ2-3; 12 bases fit TRBD1. The CDR3 has 14 residues. CDR1 is SEHNR and CDR2 is FQNEAQ in the germline V gene (reference sequence). The ends lost 5 bases at V and 10 bases at J; junction bases unmatched: 7. The CDR3 spells CASSPGQGAQAQYF. CDR3 coding DNA: TGTGCCAGCAGCCCGGGACAGGGGGCCCAAGCGCAGTATTTT.

The chain employs TRBV28 and TRBJ2-7, with D hard to call. Trimming shortened V by 3 bases and J by 9 bases, and 18 bases separated the two germline ends. This CDR3 is 14 amino acids long. The germline CDR1 and CDR2 sequences are MDHEN and SYDVKM. The CDR3 protein is CASSFGRLAAVQYF. The CDR3 DNA reads as TGTGCCAGCAGTTTTGGGCGGCTGGCGGCCGTGCAGTACTTC.

The chain couples TRBV6-6 to TRBJ2-7; possibly TRBD1 for D (5 bases). Germline V gives CDR1 MNHNY, CDR2 SVGAGI (reference sequence). The V and J ends lost 6 bases and 1 base respectively, with 13 bases between them. The CDR3 totals 14 residues. For the CDR3, the DNA is TGTGCCAGCAGACTGACAGAAGCATCCTACGAGCAGTACTTC. Encoded protein: CASRLTEASYEQYF.

The chain carries TRBV28 and TRBJ2-7; no reliable D call. From germline, CDR1 is MDHEN and CDR2 SYDVKM. The CDR3 loop spans 14 amino acids. Trimming left V 3 bases short and J 1 base short, with 10 bases between. The CDR3 is CASSFAGDSYEQYF. CDR3 DNA sequence: TGTGCCAGCAGTTTCGCTGGCGATTCCTACGAGCAGTACTTC.

The chain couples TRBV28 to TRBJ2-3; no definite D call. Trimming cost V 3 bases and J 0 bases, with 4 bases left between them. The V gene's germline CDR1 is MDHEN and CDR2 SYDVKM. CDR3 size: 13 residues. The CDR3 DNA follows: TGTGCCAGCAGTTTCGGGAGCACAGATACGCAGTATTTT. It encodes CASSFGSTDTQYF.

The chain carries TRBV7-8 and TRBJ2-1; D possibly corresponds to TRBD1 (5 bases). The CDR3 length is 10 residues. Per the germline V gene, CDR1 is SGHVS and CDR2 is FQNEAQ. The CDR3 region is CALGDNEQFF. DNA for the CDR3: TGTGCATTAGGGGACAATGAGCAGTTCTTC.

The CDR3 spells CAWSADRNTEAFF. As DNA, the CDR3 is TGTGCCTGGAGTGCAGACAGAAACACTGAAGCTTTCTTT. The V and J genes are TRBV30 and TRBJ1-1, with D tentatively TRBD1 (5 bases). This CDR3 comprises 13 residues. The germline CDR1 and CDR2 sequences are GTSNPN and SVGIG (reference sequence). Trimming shortened V by 1 base and J by 2 bases, and 8 bases separated the two germline ends.

V is TRBV3-1 (or the pseudogene TRBV3-2) and J is TRBJ1-4; D remains unclear. Germline CDR1 reads LGHDT; CDR2 reads YNNKEL (reference sequence). This CDR3 has 11 residues. Deletions cut 3 bases from V and 8 bases from J, with 4 bases between. Here the CDR3 reads CASSQYEKLFF. DNA for the CDR3: TGTGCCAGCAGCCAGTACGAAAAACTGTTTTTT.

This chain uses TRBV4-3 with TRBJ2-1, with 14 bases identical to TRBD2. V lost 1 base and J lost 3; bases outside the gene matches: 14. Germline CDR1 reads LGHNA; CDR2 reads YSLEER. The CDR3 extends over 21 amino acids. DNA for the CDR3: TGCGCCAGCAGCCAAGGGACGACTAGCGGGGGGGCCGACTCAATCTACAATGAGCAGTTCTTC. Encoded protein: CASSQGTTSGGADSIYNEQFF.

The chain couples TRBV14 to TRBJ2-3; D assignment may be TRBD1 or TRBD2 (5 bases each). The CDR3 contains 16 residues. Germline V gene data show CDR1 as SGHDN and CDR2 as FVKESK. The germline V and J ends were trimmed by 3 bases and 6 bases, with 19 bases remaining between them. In DNA form, the CDR3 reads TGTGCCAGCAGCCACACTACCGGGACGGCGAGGGATACGCAGTATTTT. The encoded protein is CASSHTTGTARDTQYF.

The table lists this clone with a count of one. The V gene is TRBV3-1 (or the pseudogene TRBV3-2), the J gene TRBJ2-3, with 11 bases lining up with TRBD2. Germline CDR1 reads LGHDT; CDR2 reads YNNKEL (reference sequence). Trimming removed 1 base from V and 5 bases from J; junction bases left unmatched: 8. CDR3 length: 17 amino acids. CDR3 region: CASSQGTSGPSGDTQYF. The CDR3 coding sequence is TGTGCCAGCAGCCAAGGGACTAGCGGGCCGTCAGGAGATACGCAGTATTTT.

The genes are TRBV29-1 and TRBJ2-1, with D perhaps matching TRBD2 (7 bases). There are 14 residues in the CDR3. Trimming shortened V by 4 bases and J by 9 bases, and 19 bases separated the two germline ends. Germline loops: CDR1 SQVTM, CDR2 ANQGSEA. The CDR3 region has the DNA TGCAGCGTTGCCGGGGGGCTGGGAGTGGTTGAGCAGTTCTTC. It codes for CSVAGGLGVVEQFF.

This clone came up a few times. The J gene is TRBJ1-1, the V gene TRBV2; D uncertain. The germline V and J ends were trimmed by 4 bases and 6 bases, with 6 bases remaining between them. The CDR3 consists of 11 residues. Looked up from germline, CDR1 is SNHLY and CDR2 is FYNNEI. CDR3 in amino acids: CASSGQAEAFF. In DNA, the CDR3 is TGTGCCAGCAGTGGTCAGGCTGAAGCTTTCTTT. The whole variable domain, remainder taken from reference TRBV2 and TRBJ1-1, is EPEVTQTPSHQVTQMGQEVILRCVPISNHLYFYWYRQILGQKVEFLVSFYNNEISEKSEIFDDQFSVERPDGSNFTLKIRSTKLEDSAMYFCASSGQAEAFFGQGTRLTVV.

This sequence joins TRBV24-1 and TRBJ1-2, with TRBD1 identical over 10 bases. The germline CDR1 and CDR2 sequences are KGHDR and SFDVKD. The junction had 8 bases not matched to a gene; V was cut back by 4 bases and J by 1 base. The CDR3 loop spans 17 amino acids. The CDR3 sequence: CATSETPGTGDNYGYTF. The DNA for the CDR3 is TGTGCCACCAGTGAAACTCCCGGGACAGGGGATAACTATGGCTACACCTTC.

The V and J genes are TRBV28 and TRBJ1-2; no clear D. The CDR3 contains 12 residues. Germline values: CDR1 MDHEN, CDR2 SYDVKM. V dropped 3 bases and J dropped 7 bases, with 9 bases sitting between them. This CDR3 is CASSFVGIGYTF. DNA for the CDR3: TGTGCCAGCAGTTTCGTAGGAATTGGCTACACCTTC.

This chain joins TRBV27 and TRBJ1-4; D is possibly TRBD1 (5 bases). This CDR3 contains 13 residues. Trimming left V 6 bases short and J 4 bases short, with 9 bases between. In germline, CDR1 is MNHEY, CDR2 SMNVEV (reference sequence). The CDR3: CASRLGRNEKLFF. The CDR3 nucleotides are TGTGCCAGCAGATTGGGACGTAATGAAAAACTGTTTTTT.

This clone was observed a single time. In DNA, the CDR3 is TGTGCCAGCAGCCCGGCTGAGAACACTGAAGCTTTCTTT. Its protein product is CASSPAENTEAFF. The chain recombines TRBV7-9 with TRBJ1-1; D call uncertain. CDR3 length equals 13 residues. V dropped 5 bases and J dropped 1 base, with 8 bases sitting between them. Looked up from germline, CDR1 is SEHNR and CDR2 is FQNEAQ (reference sequence).

V gene TRBV7-8 combines with J gene TRBJ2-5; no firm D call. CDR1 is SGHVS and CDR2 is FQNEAQ in the germline V gene. CDR3 length equals 14 residues. V lost 4 bases and J 5 bases, leaving 14 bases between the germline ends. The CDR3 DNA follows: TGTGCCAGCAGCTGGAGAAAGCCTGGGGAGACCCAGTACTTC. This sequence encodes CASSWRKPGETQYF.

The chain is built from TRBV28 and TRBJ2-5, with 7 bases lining up with TRBD1. This CDR3 is 15 amino acids long. The J segment lost 2 bases and the V segment lost 4 bases, leaving 7 bases of the junction unmatched. Germline CDR1 MDHEN, CDR2 SYDVKM. CDR3 sequence (DNA): TGTGCCAGCAGTTCCGTCTACAGGGGTCAAGAGACCCAGTACTTC. Translation: CASSSVYRGQETQYF.

The chain has TRBV28 and TRBJ2-7; 8 nucleotides match TRBD1. The CDR3 length is 14 residues. The germline CDR1 and CDR2 sequences are MDHEN and SYDVKM. V shed 5 bases and J 0 bases; nucleotides not matched to a gene: 3. CDR3 DNA sequence: TGTGCCAGCAGTCGACAGGGGAGCTCCTACGAGCAGTACTTC. Its protein is CASSRQGSSYEQYF.

The V and J genes are TRBV6-1 and TRBJ2-3, with 12 bases fitting TRBD2. Germline V lookup: CDR1 MNHNS, CDR2 SASEGT. Germline trimming cut 4 bases from V and 5 bases from J; bases unmatched to any gene: 7. The CDR3 has 16 residues. In DNA form, the CDR3 reads TGTGCCAGCAGTGTTCCTAGCGGGGGGGTTGGAGATACGCAGTATTTT. Translation: CASSVPSGGVGDTQYF.

The V gene is TRBV30, the J gene TRBJ1-5; D unresolved. The CDR3 extends over 13 amino acids. Germline assignment: CDR1 GTSNPN and CDR2 SVGIG (reference sequence). V was cut by 0 bases and J by 8 bases, with 11 bases left in between. DNA for the CDR3: TGTGCCTGGAGTGTATTAAGGACCGAGCCCCAGCATTTT. Amino acids: CAWSVLRTEPQHF.

The CDR3 spells CASSPRDTGGEQFF. CDR3 bases: TGTGCCAGCTCACCTCGGGACACCGGGGGTGAGCAGTTCTTC. The chain carries TRBV18 and TRBJ2-1; the D call may be TRBD1 or TRBD2 (6 bases each). V was cut by 3 bases and J by 9 bases, with 15 bases left in between. Germline V gives CDR1 KGHSH, CDR2 LQKENI. The CDR3 has 14 residues. Based on the CDR3 plus reference TRBV18 and TRBJ2-1, the full variable domain is NAGVMQNPRHLVRRRGQEARLRCSPMKGHSHVYWYRQLPEEGLKFMVYLQKENIIDESGMPKERFSAEFPKEGPSILRIQQVVRGDSAAYFCASSPRDTGGEQFFGPGTRLTVL.

The chain uses TRBV3-1 (or the pseudogene TRBV3-2) and TRBJ2-3, with D unclear. The CDR3 length is 13 residues. Per the germline V gene, CDR1 is LGHDT and CDR2 is YNNKEL (reference sequence). V was shortened by 6 bases and J by 0 bases, with 7 bases between the two germline ends. The CDR3 sequence is CASRPYSTDTQYF. The CDR3 DNA follows: TGTGCCAGCAGACCATACAGCACAGATACGCAGTATTTT.

The chain links TRBV28 to TRBJ2-3; 9 positions match TRBD1. J gave up 7 bases and V 1 base, and 9 bases lay outside the gene matches. Germline V CDR1 and CDR2: MDHEN, SYDVKM. The CDR3 has 16 residues. CDR3 in DNA: TGTGCCAGCAGTTTATTGCCAGGGACAGGGAAAAATACGCAGTATTTT. Residues: CASSLLPGTGKNTQYF.